Included here is one T cell receptor beta chain sequence, with context. Its antigen is as yet unknown. The CDR3 covers 15 residues. The trim removed 0 bases at V and 2 bases at J, leaving 0 bases unmatched. From germline, CDR1 is SGHDT and CDR2 YYEEEE. These data originate in a study of a mutant IDH1 vaccine in newly diagnosed glioma. For the study at large: The treated population exhibited a male proportion of 62.5%, a female proportion of about 38%, and a mean age of around 40 years. Most patients had radiochemotherapy with temozolomide before enrollment; others had one alone. Study results and caveats: Apparently unrelated to pseudoprogression were changes in the top peripheral T cell clonotypes.

Noted time point: week 47, end of study. Doses comprised 300 ug of mutant IDH1 20-mer peptide each, plus topical imiquimod. Eight vaccine doses were administered to patients at weeks 1, 3, 5, 7, 11, 15, 19 and 23. Sequencing was performed with immunoSEQ multiplex PCR; in TCRdb, only in-frame clones are kept and a portion is missing. The data show tens of thousands of clones, with approximately 75% seen just once and more than 5% held by the top ten. The chain employs TRBV5-6 and TRBJ2-7, with 12 bases lining up with TRBD2. The clonotype originates from a man between 40 and 49 years old with glioma. The source was PBMCs, collected from a glioma patient whose treatment included an IDH1 peptide vaccine. CDR3 DNA: TGTGCCAGCAGCTTGGGACTAGCGGGAGCCTACGAGCAGTACTTC. Translation: CASSLGLAGAYEQYF.